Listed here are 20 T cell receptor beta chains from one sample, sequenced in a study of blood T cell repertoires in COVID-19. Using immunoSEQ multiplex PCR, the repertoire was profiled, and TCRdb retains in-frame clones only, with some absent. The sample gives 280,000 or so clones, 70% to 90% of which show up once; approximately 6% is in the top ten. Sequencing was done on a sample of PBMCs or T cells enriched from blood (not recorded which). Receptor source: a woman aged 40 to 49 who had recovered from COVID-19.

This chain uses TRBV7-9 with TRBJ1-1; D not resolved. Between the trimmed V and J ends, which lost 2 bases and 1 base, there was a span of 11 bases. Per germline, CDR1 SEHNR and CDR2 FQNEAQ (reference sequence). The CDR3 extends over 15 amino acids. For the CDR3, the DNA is TGTGCCAGCAGCTTATATGGGCAGGCGAACACTGAAGCTTTCTTT. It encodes CASSLYGQANTEAFF.

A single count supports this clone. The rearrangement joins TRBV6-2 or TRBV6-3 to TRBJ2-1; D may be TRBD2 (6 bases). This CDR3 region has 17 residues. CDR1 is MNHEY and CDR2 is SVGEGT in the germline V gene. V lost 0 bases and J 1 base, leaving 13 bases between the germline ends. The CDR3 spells CASSYSNWGESYNEQFF. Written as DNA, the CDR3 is TGTGCCAGCAGTTACTCGAATTGGGGGGAGTCCTACAATGAGCAGTTCTTC.

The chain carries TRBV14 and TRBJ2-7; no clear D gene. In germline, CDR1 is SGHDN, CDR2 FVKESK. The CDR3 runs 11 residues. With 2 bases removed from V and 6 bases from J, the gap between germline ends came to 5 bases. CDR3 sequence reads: CASSQYREQYF. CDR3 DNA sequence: TGTGCCAGCAGCCAATATCGCGAGCAGTACTTC.

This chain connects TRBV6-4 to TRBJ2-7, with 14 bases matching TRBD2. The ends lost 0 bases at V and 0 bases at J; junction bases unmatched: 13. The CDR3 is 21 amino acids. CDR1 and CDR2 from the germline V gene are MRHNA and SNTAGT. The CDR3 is CASSDSHTPGLAGVSSYEQYF. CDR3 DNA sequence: TGTGCCAGCAGTGACTCGCACACCCCGGGACTAGCGGGGGTAAGCTCCTACGAGCAGTACTTC.

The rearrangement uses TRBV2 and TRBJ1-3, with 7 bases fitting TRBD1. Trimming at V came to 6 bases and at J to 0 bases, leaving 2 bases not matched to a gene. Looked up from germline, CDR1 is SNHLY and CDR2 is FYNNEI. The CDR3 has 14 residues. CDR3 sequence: CASRQGSSGNTIYF. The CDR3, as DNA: TGTGCCAGCAGACAGGGGAGCTCTGGAAACACCATATATTTT.

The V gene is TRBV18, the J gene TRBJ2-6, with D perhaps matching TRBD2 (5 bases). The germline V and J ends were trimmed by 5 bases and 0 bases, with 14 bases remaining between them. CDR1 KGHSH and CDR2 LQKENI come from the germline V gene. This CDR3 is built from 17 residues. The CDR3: CASSERTGNSGANVLTF. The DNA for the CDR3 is TGTGCCAGCTCAGAACGGACCGGGAACTCTGGGGCCAACGTCCTGACTTTC.

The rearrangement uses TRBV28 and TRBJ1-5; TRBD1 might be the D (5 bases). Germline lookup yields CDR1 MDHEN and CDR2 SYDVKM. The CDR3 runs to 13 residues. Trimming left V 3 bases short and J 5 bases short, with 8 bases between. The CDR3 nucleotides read TGTGCCAGCAGTTTCGGGGGGTATCAGCCCCAGCATTTT. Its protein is CASSFGGYQPQHF.

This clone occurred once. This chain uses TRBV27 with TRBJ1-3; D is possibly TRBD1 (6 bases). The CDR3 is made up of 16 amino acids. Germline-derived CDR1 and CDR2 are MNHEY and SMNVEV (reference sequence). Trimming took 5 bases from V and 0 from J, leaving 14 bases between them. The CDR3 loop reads CASSKSGVGSGNTIYF. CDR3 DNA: TGTGCCAGCAGTAAATCAGGGGTAGGCTCTGGAAACACCATATATTTT.

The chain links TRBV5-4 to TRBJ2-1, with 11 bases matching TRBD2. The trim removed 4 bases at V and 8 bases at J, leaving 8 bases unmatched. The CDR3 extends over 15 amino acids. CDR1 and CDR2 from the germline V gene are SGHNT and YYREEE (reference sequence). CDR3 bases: TGTGCCAGCAGCCGAACTAGCGGGAGAACCCATGAGCAGTTCTTC. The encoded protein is CASSRTSGRTHEQFF. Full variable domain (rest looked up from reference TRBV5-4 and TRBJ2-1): ETGVTQSPTHLIKTRGQQVTLRCSSQSGHNTVSWYQQALGQGPQFIFQYYREEENGRGNFPPRFSGLQFPNYSSELNVNALELDDSALYLCASSRTSGRTHEQFFGPGTRLTVL.

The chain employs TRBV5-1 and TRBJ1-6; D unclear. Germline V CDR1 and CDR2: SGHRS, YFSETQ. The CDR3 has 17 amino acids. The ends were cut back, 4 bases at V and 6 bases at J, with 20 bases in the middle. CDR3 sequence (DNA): TGCGCCAGCAGCGTCCGAAGTCCAGGTTCCGTTAATTCACCCCTCCACTTT. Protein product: CASSVRSPGSVNSPLHF.

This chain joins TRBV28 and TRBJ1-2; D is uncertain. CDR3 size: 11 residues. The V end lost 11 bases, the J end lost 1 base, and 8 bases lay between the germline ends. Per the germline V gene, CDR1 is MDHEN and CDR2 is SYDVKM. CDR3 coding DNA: TGTGCCGCCGAGCTTAACTATGGCTACACCTTC. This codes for CAAELNYGYTF.

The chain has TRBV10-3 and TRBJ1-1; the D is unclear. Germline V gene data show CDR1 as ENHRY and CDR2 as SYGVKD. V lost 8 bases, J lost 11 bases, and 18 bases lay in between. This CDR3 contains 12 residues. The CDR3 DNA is TGTGCCATCGGCGCCTTGGAGACGCGGGCTTTCTTT. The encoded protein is CAIGALETRAFF.

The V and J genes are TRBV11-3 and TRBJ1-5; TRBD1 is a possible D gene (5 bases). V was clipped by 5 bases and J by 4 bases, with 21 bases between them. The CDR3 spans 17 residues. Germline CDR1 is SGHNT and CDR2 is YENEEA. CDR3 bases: TGTGCCAGCAGCGTTGTAGTCCAGGGCCCATTGAATCAGCCCCAGCATTTT. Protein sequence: CASSVVVQGPLNQPQHF. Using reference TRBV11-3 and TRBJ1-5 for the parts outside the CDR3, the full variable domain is EAGVVQSPRYKIIEKKQPVAFWCNPISGHNTLYWYLQNLGQGPELLIRYENEEAVDDSQLPKDRFSAERLKGVDSTLKIQPAELGDSAVYLCASSVVVQGPLNQPQHFGDGTRLSIL.

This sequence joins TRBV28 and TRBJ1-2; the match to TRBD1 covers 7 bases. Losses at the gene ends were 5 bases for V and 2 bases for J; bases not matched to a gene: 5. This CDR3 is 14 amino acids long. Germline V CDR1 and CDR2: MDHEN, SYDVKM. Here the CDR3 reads CASSQGGENYGYTF. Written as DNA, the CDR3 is TGTGCCAGCAGTCAGGGGGGAGAGAACTATGGCTACACCTTC.

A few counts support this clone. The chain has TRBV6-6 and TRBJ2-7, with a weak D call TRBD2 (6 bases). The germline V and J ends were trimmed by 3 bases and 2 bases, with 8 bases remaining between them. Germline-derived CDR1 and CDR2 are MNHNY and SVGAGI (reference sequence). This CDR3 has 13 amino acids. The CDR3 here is CASSYGGTYEQYF. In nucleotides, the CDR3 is TGTGCCAGCAGTTATGGAGGGACCTACGAGCAGTACTTC.

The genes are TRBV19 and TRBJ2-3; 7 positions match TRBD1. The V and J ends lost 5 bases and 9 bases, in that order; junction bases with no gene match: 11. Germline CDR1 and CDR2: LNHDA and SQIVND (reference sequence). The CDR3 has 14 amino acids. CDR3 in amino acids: CASSRSADRQTQYF. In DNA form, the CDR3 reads TGTGCCAGTAGTCGTAGCGCGGACAGGCAGACGCAGTATTTT.

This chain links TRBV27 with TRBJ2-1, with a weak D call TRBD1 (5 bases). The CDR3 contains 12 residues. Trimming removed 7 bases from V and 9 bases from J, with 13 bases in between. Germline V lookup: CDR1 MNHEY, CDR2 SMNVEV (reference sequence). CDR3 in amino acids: CASTNRGSEQFF. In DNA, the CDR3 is TGTGCCAGCACTAATAGGGGCAGTGAGCAGTTCTTC.

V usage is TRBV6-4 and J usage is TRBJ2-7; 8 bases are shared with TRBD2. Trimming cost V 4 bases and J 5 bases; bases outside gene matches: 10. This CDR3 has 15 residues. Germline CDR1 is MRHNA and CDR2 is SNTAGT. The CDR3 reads CASSGEKRESHEQYF. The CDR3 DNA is TGTGCCAGCAGTGGTGAGAAGCGGGAGTCCCACGAGCAGTACTTC.

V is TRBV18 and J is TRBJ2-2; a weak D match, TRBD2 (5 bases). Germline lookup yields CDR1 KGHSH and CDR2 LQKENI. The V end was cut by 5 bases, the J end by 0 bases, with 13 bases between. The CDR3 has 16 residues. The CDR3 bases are TGTGCCAGCTCATCTACCCCGGGGTCGAACACCGGGGAGCTGTTTTTT. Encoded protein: CASSSTPGSNTGELFF.

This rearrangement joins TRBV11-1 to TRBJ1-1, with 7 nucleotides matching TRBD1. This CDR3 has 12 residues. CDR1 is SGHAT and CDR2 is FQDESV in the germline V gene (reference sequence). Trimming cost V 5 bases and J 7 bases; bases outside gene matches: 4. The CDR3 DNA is TGTGCCAGCAGCCGCGACAGGGATGAAGCTTTCTTT. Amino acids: CASSRDRDEAFF.